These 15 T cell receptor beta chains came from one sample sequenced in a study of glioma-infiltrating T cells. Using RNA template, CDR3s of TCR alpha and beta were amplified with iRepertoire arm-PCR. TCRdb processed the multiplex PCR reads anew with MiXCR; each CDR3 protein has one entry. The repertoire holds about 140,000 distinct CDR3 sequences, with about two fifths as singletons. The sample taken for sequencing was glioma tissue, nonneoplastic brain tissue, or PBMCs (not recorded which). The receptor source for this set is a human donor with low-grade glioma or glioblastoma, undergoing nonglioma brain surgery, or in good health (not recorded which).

The CDR3 sequence: CASNGQGRTGELFF. The CDR3 bases are TGTGCCAGCAACGGACAGGGCAGGACCGGGGAGCTGTTTTTT. The chain couples TRBV2 to TRBJ2-2; 8 bases fit TRBD1. Germline-derived CDR1 and CDR2 are SNHLY and FYNNEI. After removal of 7 bases from V and 5 bases from J, the junction contained 6 bases not matched to a gene. This CDR3 has 14 amino acids.

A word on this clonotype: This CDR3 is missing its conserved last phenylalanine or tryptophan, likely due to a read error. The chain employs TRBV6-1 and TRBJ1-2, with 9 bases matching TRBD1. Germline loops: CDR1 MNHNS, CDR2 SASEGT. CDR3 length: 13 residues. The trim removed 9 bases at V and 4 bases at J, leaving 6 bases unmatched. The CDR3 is CASKTGGGYGYTL. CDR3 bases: TGTGCCAGTAAAACAGGGGGCGGCTATGGCTACACCCTC.

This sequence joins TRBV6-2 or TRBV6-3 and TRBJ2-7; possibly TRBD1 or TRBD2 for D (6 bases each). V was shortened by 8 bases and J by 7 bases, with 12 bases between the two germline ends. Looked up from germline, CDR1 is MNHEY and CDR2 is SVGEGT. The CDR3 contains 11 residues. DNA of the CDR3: TGTGCCAGCCACAGGGCGGGAGAGCAGTACTTC. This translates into CASHRAGEQYF.

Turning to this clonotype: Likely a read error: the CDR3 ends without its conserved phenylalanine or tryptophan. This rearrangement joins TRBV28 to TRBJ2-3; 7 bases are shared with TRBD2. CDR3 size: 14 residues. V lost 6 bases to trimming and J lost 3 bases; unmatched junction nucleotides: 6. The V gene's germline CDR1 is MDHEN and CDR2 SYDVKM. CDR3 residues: CASSLDGGTDTQYL. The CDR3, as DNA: TGTGCCAGCAGCTTGGACGGGGGGACAGATACGCAGTATTTA.

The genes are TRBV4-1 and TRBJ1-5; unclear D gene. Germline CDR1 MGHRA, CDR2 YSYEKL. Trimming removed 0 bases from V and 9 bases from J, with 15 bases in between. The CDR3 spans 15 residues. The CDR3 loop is CASSQDLQGMRPQHF. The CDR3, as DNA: TGCGCCAGCAGCCAAGATTTACAAGGGATGCGGCCCCAGCATTTT.

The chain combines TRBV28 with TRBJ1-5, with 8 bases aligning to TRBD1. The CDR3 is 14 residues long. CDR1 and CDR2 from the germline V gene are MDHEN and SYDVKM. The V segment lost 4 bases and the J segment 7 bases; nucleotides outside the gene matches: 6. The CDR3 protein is CASSYNQGAQPQHF. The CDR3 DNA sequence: TGTGCCAGCAGTTACAACCAGGGGGCCCAGCCCCAGCATTTT.

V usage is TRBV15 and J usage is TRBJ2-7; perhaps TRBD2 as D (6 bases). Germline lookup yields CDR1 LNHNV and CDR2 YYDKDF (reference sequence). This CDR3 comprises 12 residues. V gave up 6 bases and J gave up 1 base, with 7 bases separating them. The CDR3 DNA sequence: TGTGCCACCAGTGGGGGGTCCTACGAGCAGTACTTC. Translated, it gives CATSGGSYEQYF.

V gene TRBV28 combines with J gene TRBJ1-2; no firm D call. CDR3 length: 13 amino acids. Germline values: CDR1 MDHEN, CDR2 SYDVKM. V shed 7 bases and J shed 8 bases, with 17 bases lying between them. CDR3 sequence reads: CASTIRTLGGYTF. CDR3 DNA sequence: TGTGCCAGCACCATCAGGACCCTCGGGGGCTACACCTTC.

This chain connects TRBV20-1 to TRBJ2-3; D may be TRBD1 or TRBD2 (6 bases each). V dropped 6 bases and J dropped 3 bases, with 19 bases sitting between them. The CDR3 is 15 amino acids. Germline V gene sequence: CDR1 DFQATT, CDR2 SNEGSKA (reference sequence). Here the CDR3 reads CSAPKGGSWTDTQYF. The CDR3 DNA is TGCAGTGCGCCGAAAGGGGGGAGTTGGACAGATACGCAGTATTTT.

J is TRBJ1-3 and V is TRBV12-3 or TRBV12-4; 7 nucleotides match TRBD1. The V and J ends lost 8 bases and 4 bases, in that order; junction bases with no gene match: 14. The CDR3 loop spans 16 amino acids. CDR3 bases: TGTGCCAGCTACGGAGACAGGGTCCGAACCGGAAACACCATATATTTT. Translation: CASYGDRVRTGNTIYF.

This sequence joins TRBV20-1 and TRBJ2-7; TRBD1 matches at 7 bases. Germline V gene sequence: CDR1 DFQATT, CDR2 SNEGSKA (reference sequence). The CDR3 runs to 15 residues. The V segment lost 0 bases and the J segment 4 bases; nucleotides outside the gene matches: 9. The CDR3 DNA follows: TGCAGTGCTAGAGAACGGAGAAGGGGGCGATACGAGCAGTACTTC. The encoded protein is CSARERRRGRYEQYF.

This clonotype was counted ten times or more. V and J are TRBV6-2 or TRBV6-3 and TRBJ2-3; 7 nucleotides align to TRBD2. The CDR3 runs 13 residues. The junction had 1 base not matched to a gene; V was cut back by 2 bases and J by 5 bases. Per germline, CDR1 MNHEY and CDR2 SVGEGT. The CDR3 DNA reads TGTGCCAGCAGTTACGCGGGAGAAGATACGCAGTATTTT. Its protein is CASSYAGEDTQYF.

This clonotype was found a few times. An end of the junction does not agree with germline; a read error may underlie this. CDR3 nucleotide sequence: TGTGCCAGCAAGGAGACGGTGAACACTGGAGCTTTCTTT. This sequence encodes CASKETVNTGAFF. The chain combines TRBV7-2 with TRBJ1-1; D not resolved. This CDR3 has 13 amino acids. Germline CDR1 and CDR2: SGHTA and FQGNSA.

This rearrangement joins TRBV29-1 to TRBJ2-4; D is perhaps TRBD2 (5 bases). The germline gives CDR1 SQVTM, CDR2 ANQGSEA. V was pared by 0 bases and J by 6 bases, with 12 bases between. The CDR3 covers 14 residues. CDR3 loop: CSVEDPEGTNIQYF. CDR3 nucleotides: TGCAGCGTTGAAGATCCCGAGGGTACAAACATTCAGTACTTC.

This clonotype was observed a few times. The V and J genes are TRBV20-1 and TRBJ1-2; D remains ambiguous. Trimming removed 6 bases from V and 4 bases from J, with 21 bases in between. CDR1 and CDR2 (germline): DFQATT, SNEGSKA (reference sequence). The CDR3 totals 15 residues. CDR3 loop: CSAENPNEAVYGYTF. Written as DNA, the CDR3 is TGCAGTGCCGAGAACCCGAACGAGGCAGTCTATGGCTACACCTTC.